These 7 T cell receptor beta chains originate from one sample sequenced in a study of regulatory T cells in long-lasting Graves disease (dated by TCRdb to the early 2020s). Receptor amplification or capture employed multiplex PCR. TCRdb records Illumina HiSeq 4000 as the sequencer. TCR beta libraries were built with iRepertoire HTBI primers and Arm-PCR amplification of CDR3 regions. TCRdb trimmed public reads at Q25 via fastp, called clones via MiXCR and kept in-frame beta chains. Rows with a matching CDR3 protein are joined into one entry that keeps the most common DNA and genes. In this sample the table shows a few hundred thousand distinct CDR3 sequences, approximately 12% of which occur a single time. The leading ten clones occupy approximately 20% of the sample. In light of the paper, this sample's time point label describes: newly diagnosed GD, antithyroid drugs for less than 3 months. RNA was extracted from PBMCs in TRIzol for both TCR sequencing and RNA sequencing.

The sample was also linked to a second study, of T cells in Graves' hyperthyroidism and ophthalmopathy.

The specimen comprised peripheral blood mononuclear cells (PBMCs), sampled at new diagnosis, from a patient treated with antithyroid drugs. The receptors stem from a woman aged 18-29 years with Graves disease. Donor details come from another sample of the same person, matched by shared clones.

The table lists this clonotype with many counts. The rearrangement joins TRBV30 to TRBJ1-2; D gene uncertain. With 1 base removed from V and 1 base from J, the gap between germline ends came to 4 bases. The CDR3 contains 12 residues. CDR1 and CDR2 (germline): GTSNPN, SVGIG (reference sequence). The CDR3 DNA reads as TGTGCCTGGAGTGCAGATAACTATGGCTACACCTTC. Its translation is CAWSADNYGYTF.

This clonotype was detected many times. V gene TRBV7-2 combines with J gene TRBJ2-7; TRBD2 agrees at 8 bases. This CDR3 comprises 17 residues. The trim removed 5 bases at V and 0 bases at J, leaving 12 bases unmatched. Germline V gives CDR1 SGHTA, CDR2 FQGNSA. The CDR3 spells CASSRRPGGAHSYEQYF. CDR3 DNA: TGTGCCAGCAGCCGACGTCCCGGGGGGGCCCACTCCTACGAGCAGTACTTC.

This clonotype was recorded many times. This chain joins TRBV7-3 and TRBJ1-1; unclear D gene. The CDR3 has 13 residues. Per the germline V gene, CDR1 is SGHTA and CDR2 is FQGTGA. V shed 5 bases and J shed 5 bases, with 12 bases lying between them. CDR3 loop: CASSLGGLTEAFF. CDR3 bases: TGTGCCAGCAGCCTGGGAGGGTTGACTGAAGCTTTCTTT. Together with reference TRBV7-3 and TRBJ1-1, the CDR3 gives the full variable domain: GAGVSQTPSNKVTEKGKYVELRCDPISGHTALYWYRQSLGQGPEFLIYFQGTGAADDSGLPNDRFFAVRPEGSVSTLKIQRTERGDSAVYLCASSLGGLTEAFFGQGTRLTVV.

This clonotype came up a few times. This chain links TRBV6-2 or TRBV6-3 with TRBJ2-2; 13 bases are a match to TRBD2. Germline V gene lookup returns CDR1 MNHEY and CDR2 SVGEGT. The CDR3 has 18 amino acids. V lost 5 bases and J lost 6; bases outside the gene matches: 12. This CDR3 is CASSGRTSGSFIAGELFF. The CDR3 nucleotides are TGTGCCAGCAGTGGAAGGACTAGCGGGAGCTTTATAGCCGGGGAGCTGTTTTTT.

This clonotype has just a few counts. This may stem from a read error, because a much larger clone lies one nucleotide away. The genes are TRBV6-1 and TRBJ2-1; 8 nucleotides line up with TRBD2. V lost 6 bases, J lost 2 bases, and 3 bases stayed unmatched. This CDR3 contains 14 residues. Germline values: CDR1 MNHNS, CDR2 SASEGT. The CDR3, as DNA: TGTGCCAGCAGCCGAGCGGGAGCCTACAATGAGCAGTTCTTC. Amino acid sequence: CASSRAGAYNEQFF.

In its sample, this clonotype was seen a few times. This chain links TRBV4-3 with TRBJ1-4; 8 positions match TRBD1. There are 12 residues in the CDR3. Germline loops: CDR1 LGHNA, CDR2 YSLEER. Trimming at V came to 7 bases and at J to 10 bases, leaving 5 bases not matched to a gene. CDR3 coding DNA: TGCGCCAGCACTCGTACAGGGGGAAAACTGTTTTTT. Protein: CASTRTGGKLFF.

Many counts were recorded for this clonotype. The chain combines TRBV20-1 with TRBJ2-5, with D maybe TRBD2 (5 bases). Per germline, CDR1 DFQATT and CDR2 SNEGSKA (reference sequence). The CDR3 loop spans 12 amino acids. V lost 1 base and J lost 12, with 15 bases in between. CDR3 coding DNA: TGCAGTGCTAGAGCCCTTGGACTCGTCAAGTACTTC. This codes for CSARALGLVKYF.